This T cell receptor (beta chain) emerged from a study of cytomegalovirus exposure and HLA in healthy donors. A multiplex PCR was run with 60 Vbeta primers and 13 Jbeta primers. Method: immunoSEQ multiplex PCR; TCRdb's copy keeps in-frame clones and lacks some. This sample has 93,000 or so clones; around 77% occur once, and the top ten carry 3.5% to 4.5%. The specimen sequenced was PBMCs. This receptor was identified in a man aged 45-60 years in good health and CMV-seropositive.

The CDR3: CASRDRGTEAFF. In nucleotides, the CDR3 is TGTGCCAGCAGGGACAGGGGGACTGAAGCTTTCTTT. The gene calls are TRBV6-6 and TRBJ1-1; 10 bases map to TRBD1. The ends lost 6 bases at V and 5 bases at J; junction bases unmatched: 0. Per the germline V gene, CDR1 is MNHNY and CDR2 is SVGAGI (reference sequence). This CDR3 has 12 amino acids.